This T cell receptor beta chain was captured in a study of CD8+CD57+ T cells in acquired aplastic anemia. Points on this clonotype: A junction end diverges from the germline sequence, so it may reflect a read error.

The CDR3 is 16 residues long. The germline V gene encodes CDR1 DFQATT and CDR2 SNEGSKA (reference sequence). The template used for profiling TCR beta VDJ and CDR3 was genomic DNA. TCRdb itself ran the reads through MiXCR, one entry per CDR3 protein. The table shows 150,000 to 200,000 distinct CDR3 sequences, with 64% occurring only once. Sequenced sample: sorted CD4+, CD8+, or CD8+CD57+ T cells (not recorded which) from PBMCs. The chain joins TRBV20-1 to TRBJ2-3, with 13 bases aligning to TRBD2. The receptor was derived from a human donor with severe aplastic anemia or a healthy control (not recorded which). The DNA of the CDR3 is TGCAGCGTGAGAGCCGGACTAGCGGGGGACACAGATACGCAGTACTTT. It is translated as CSVRAGLAGDTDTQYF.